This T cell receptor (beta chain) stems from a study of cytomegalovirus exposure and HLA in healthy donors. In the case of this clone: Its antigen is currently unknown.

Germline CDR1 reads SGHTA; CDR2 reads FQGNSA. Between the trimmed V and J ends, which lost 1 base and 14 bases, there was a span of 21 bases. This CDR3 comprises 15 residues. Researchers ran the PCR with 60 Vbeta and 13 Jbeta primers. The method was immunoSEQ multiplex PCR; TCRdb's version includes in-frame clones alone and lacks a portion of them. In the table there are about 130,000 clones, 65% to 90% of which are singletons. Study observations and caveats: Investigators reported more than 150 TCR beta chains as tied to cytomegalovirus.

This TCR was sampled from a girl under 10 years old in good health and CMV-seronegative. The chain couples TRBV7-2 to TRBJ2-1; a weak D match, TRBD2 (5 bases). Sequencing was done on a sample of PBMCs. The CDR3 coding sequence is TGTGCCAGCAGCTTAGTAGGTCCCGGCGGAGGAATTGAGTTCTTC. Its translation: CASSLVGPGGGIEFF.